This TCR beta chain is drawn from a study of blood T cell repertoires in COVID-19. Individuals aged about 18 to 95 years were recruited from 24 US areas. The CDR3 consists of 15 residues. V was cut by 7 bases and J by 4 bases, with 20 bases left in between. The germline V gene has CDR1 SNHLY and CDR2 FYNNEI. Only in-frame clones appear in the TCRdb table, and some are missing; sequencing was by immunoSEQ multiplex PCR. The sample lists 300,000 to 450,000 clones, roughly 91% occurring once. Sequencing was done on a sample of PBMCs or T cells enriched from blood (not recorded which). The receptor comes from a woman in her late teens or twenties who had recovered from COVID-19. This chain connects TRBV2 to TRBJ2-7; D gene ambiguous. The CDR3, as DNA: TGTGCCAGCACTGGAGAGGTCAAATCCGGATACGAGCAGTACTTC. Translated: CASTGEVKSGYEQYF.